The 28 T cell receptor beta chains given below trace back to one sample, sequenced in a study of blood T cell repertoires in COVID-19. The repertoire was sequenced with immunoSEQ multiplex PCR; TCRdb's copy has only in-frame clones and lacks some. This table has fewer than 150,000 clones, about 80% appearing once. The material sequenced was peripheral blood. The receptor set was obtained from a woman between 45 and 65 years old with acute or convalescent COVID-19.

V is TRBV5-4 and J is TRBJ1-1, with a weak D call TRBD1 (5 bases). The length of the CDR3 is 16 residues. Per the germline V gene, CDR1 is SGHNT and CDR2 is YYREEE (reference sequence). V was pared by 1 base and J by 1 base, with 14 bases between. In DNA, the CDR3 is TGTGCCAGCAGCTTGCCTGGAGGGGTTAAGAACACTGAAGCTTTCTTT. Its translation is CASSLPGGVKNTEAFF.

This chain links TRBV11-2 with TRBJ1-5; a possible D gene is TRBD1 (6 bases). Germline V gene data show CDR1 as SGHAT and CDR2 as FQNNGV. V lost 0 bases and J lost 5, with 11 bases in between. The CDR3 totals 15 residues. The CDR3 region is CASSLDSSGDQPQHF. Here the CDR3 DNA reads TGTGCCAGCAGCTTAGATAGTTCAGGGGATCAGCCCCAGCATTTT.

This chain connects TRBV9 to TRBJ1-1; 8 nucleotides agree with TRBD1. CDR1 is SGDLS and CDR2 is YYNGEE in the germline V gene. This CDR3 is built from 13 residues. V shed 7 bases and J 4 bases; nucleotides not matched to a gene: 6. The CDR3: CASATTGGTEAFF. CDR3 in DNA: TGTGCCAGCGCTACCACAGGGGGCACTGAAGCTTTCTTT.

The chain has TRBV19 and TRBJ1-1; TRBD1 agrees at 9 bases. Germline V gives CDR1 LNHDA, CDR2 SQIVND (reference sequence). V lost 5 bases, J lost 5 bases, and 6 bases stayed unmatched. CDR3 size: 14 residues. The CDR3 spells CASSVQGAGTEAFF. As DNA, the CDR3 is TGTGCCAGTAGTGTACAGGGGGCAGGTACTGAAGCTTTCTTT.

V is TRBV7-9 and J is TRBJ1-2; D uncertain. This CDR3 region has 11 residues. V gave up 5 bases and J gave up 9 bases, with 10 bases separating them. Germline CDR1 is SEHNR and CDR2 is FQNEAQ (reference sequence). The CDR3, as DNA: TGTGCCAGCAGCGACGGAGGACGCTACACCTTC. This translates into CASSDGGRYTF.

V usage is TRBV7-2 and J usage is TRBJ2-3; tentatively, D is TRBD2 (6 bases). Germline assignment: CDR1 SGHTA and CDR2 FQGNSA. Deletions cut 5 bases from V and 2 bases from J, with 17 bases between. The CDR3 runs to 16 residues. The CDR3 DNA reads as TGTGCCAGCAGCCCCTGGGACTCGGCGTTCACAGATACGCAGTATTTT. It specifies CASSPWDSAFTDTQYF.

The gene calls are TRBV18 and TRBJ1-2, with D perhaps TRBD1 (6 bases). The CDR3 covers 13 residues. CDR1 and CDR2 (germline): KGHSH, LQKENI. V was trimmed by 2 bases and J by 8 bases, leaving 12 bases between them. CDR3: CASSPSTGNGYTF. The CDR3 DNA follows: TGTGCCAGCTCACCATCTACAGGGAACGGCTACACCTTC. The full variable domain, completed using reference TRBV18 and TRBJ1-2, is NAGVMQNPRHLVRRRGQEARLRCSPMKGHSHVYWYRQLPEEGLKFMVYLQKENIIDESGMPKERFSAEFPKEGPSILRIQQVVRGDSAAYFCASSPSTGNGYTFGSGTRLTVV.

The J gene is TRBJ1-6, the V gene TRBV3-1 (or the pseudogene TRBV3-2), with 11 bases aligning to TRBD1. The junction had 9 bases not matched to a gene; V was cut back by 5 bases and J by 9 bases. The CDR3 contains 16 residues. Germline CDR1 reads LGHDT; CDR2 reads YNNKEL (reference sequence). CDR3 in DNA: TGTGCCAGCAGCGACGGACAGGGGGCATGGGGTTCACCCCTCCACTTT. It specifies CASSDGQGAWGSPLHF.

The J gene is TRBJ2-4, the V gene TRBV19; 11 nucleotides align to TRBD1. The V gene end was trimmed by 8 bases and the J gene end by 3 bases; junction bases not matched to a gene: 12. The CDR3 has 17 amino acids. Germline V lookup: CDR1 LNHDA, CDR2 SQIVND (reference sequence). The chain's CDR3 is CASGLSSGTGGKNIQYF. In nucleotides, the CDR3 is TGTGCCAGTGGGCTGTCCTCCGGGACAGGGGGCAAAAACATTCAGTACTTC.

The chain employs TRBV12-5 and TRBJ1-1, with 7 bases aligning to TRBD1. The trim removed 5 bases at V and 5 bases at J, leaving 8 bases unmatched. Per germline, CDR1 LGHNT and CDR2 FRNRAP. This CDR3 has 14 amino acids. The CDR3 loop reads CASGTDRASTEAFF. The CDR3 DNA sequence: TGTGCTAGTGGTACAGACAGGGCGAGTACTGAAGCTTTCTTT.

The chain is built from TRBV6-6 and TRBJ1-3; 10 bases are a match to TRBD1. Germline loops: CDR1 MNHNY, CDR2 SVGAGI (reference sequence). CDR3 size: 15 residues. After removal of 4 bases from V and 4 bases from J, the junction contained 4 bases not matched to a gene. The CDR3 sequence is CASSSAGQGGNTIYF. The CDR3 region has the DNA TGTGCCAGCAGTTCCGCGGGACAGGGGGGAAACACCATATATTTT.

The chain is built from TRBV5-6 and TRBJ2-2, with 8 positions matching TRBD2. V was clipped by 4 bases and J by 0 bases; unmatched bases: 2. Germline-derived CDR1 and CDR2 are SGHDT and YYEEEE. The CDR3 has 15 amino acids. This chain's CDR3 is CASSRGGPNTGELFF. CDR3 DNA: TGTGCCAGCAGCCGCGGGGGGCCGAACACCGGGGAGCTGTTTTTT.

V gene TRBV19 combines with J gene TRBJ1-5, with 10 bases lining up with TRBD1. CDR1 and CDR2 (germline): LNHDA, SQIVND (reference sequence). V shed 1 base and J 5 bases; nucleotides not matched to a gene: 5. This CDR3 has 16 residues. CDR3 amino acids: CASSIVRTGGYQPQHF. The DNA of the CDR3 is TGTGCCAGTAGTATAGTCCGGACAGGGGGTTATCAGCCCCAGCATTTT. The full variable domain, completed using reference TRBV19 and TRBJ1-5, is DGGITQSPKYLFRKEGQNVTLSCEQNLNHDAMYWYRQDPGQGLRLIYYSQIVNDFQKGDIAEGYSVSREKKESFPLTVTSAQKNPTAFYLCASSIVRTGGYQPQHFGDGTRLSIL.

V and J are TRBV25-1 and TRBJ1-6; perhaps TRBD1 as D (6 bases). CDR1 and CDR2 (germline): MGHDK, SYGVNS. V was cut by 1 base and J by 10 bases, with 14 bases left in between. The CDR3 loop spans 15 amino acids. The CDR3 DNA is TGTGCCAGCAGTGAATTCGGGGGGCGCGGATCACCCCTCCACTTT. This sequence encodes CASSEFGGRGSPLHF.

The gene calls are TRBV11-2 and TRBJ2-1; D is unresolved. Germline loops: CDR1 SGHAT, CDR2 FQNNGV. The CDR3 contains 11 residues. V lost 3 bases to trimming and J lost 6 bases, with 3 bases between them. CDR3 amino acids: CASSFLNEQFF. CDR3 nucleotide sequence: TGTGCCAGCAGCTTTCTCAATGAGCAGTTCTTC.

This chain uses TRBV5-4 with TRBJ2-6; D gene unclear. Trimming pared 0 bases from V and 1 base from J, leaving 8 bases between. This CDR3 comprises 16 residues. Germline V gives CDR1 SGHNT, CDR2 YYREEE (reference sequence). CDR3 sequence (DNA): TGTGCCAGCAGCTTGGACTCATCTTCTGGGGCCAACGTCCTGACTTTC. This sequence encodes CASSLDSSSGANVLTF.

V gene TRBV11-2 combines with J gene TRBJ2-1; 14 bases agree with TRBD2. Germline values: CDR1 SGHAT, CDR2 FQNNGV. V shed 5 bases and J 5 bases; nucleotides not matched to a gene: 11. The CDR3 consists of 18 residues. The CDR3: CASSPNRGLAGGNNEQFF. CDR3 in DNA: TGTGCCAGCAGCCCTAACCGAGGACTAGCGGGGGGAAACAATGAGCAGTTCTTC.

V usage is TRBV3-1 (or the pseudogene TRBV3-2) and J usage is TRBJ2-1; a weak D match, TRBD1 (6 bases). This CDR3 has 15 residues. Trimming took 1 base from V and 6 from J, leaving 13 bases between them. The germline V gene encodes CDR1 LGHDT and CDR2 YNNKEL (reference sequence). The CDR3 loop is CASSQAGQKLNEQFF. The CDR3 nucleotides read TGTGCCAGCAGCCAAGCCGGACAGAAACTCAATGAGCAGTTCTTC.

This chain links TRBV5-1 with TRBJ1-2; D gene unclear. V gave up 0 bases and J gave up 4 bases, with 13 bases separating them. The CDR3 sequence is 15 residues long. Per the germline V gene, CDR1 is SGHRS and CDR2 is YFSETQ. CDR3 in DNA: TGCGCCAGCAGCTTGGAAGCACTAGGGATCTATGGCTACACCTTC. This gives the protein CASSLEALGIYGYTF.

The V call is TRBV6-1, the J call TRBJ1-5, with TRBD1 as a possible D gene (5 bases). V dropped 3 bases and J dropped 7 bases, with 13 bases sitting between them. This CDR3 spans 14 amino acids. CDR1 and CDR2 (germline): MNHNS, SASEGT. CDR3 sequence (DNA): TGTGCCAGCAGTGACAGGGCGGGAGGGCAGCCCCAGCATTTT. It encodes CASSDRAGGQPQHF.

This chain uses TRBV6-1 with TRBJ1-1; no reliable D call. Trimming stripped 3 bases from V and 7 bases from J, with 9 bases between. The CDR3 has 12 amino acids. Germline-derived CDR1 and CDR2 are MNHNS and SASEGT. The CDR3 coding sequence is TGTGCCAGCAGTGATCATTACAGTGAAGCTTTCTTT. The encoded protein is CASSDHYSEAFF.

This chain links TRBV11-2 with TRBJ2-5; a possible D gene is TRBD2 (6 bases). This CDR3 comprises 11 residues. Trimming shortened V by 5 bases and J by 5 bases, and 6 bases separated the two germline ends. Germline-derived CDR1 and CDR2 are SGHAT and FQNNGV. The DNA of the CDR3 is TGTGCCAGCAGCCGGGGGGAGACCCAGTACTTC. It codes for CASSRGETQYF.

This clone was detected only once. The V call is TRBV19, the J call TRBJ1-3; a possible D gene is TRBD1 (5 bases). In germline, CDR1 is LNHDA, CDR2 SQIVND (reference sequence). V shed 3 bases and J shed 0 bases, with 21 bases lying between them. CDR3 size: 19 residues. The CDR3 DNA reads TGTGCCAGTAGTATTAGGGGCCAGTACCTACGACACTCTGGAAACACCATATATTTT. Amino acid sequence: CASSIRGQYLRHSGNTIYF.

V and J are TRBV6-5 and TRBJ1-2, with a possible D match to TRBD1 (5 bases). CDR3 size: 14 residues. Germline V gives CDR1 MNHEY, CDR2 SVGAGI. The germline V and J ends were trimmed by 2 bases and 3 bases, with 10 bases remaining between them. CDR3 loop: CASSYHDRDYGYTF. As DNA, the CDR3 is TGTGCCAGCAGTTACCATGACAGAGACTATGGCTACACCTTC.

This clone is a singleton in its sample. This chain links TRBV6-4 with TRBJ2-3, with 15 bases that match TRBD2. CDR3 size: 18 residues. Germline V gene sequence: CDR1 MRHNA, CDR2 SNTAGT. The V segment lost 6 bases and the J segment 3 bases; nucleotides outside the gene matches: 10. The CDR3 reads CASSRTSGGAIATDTQYF. In DNA form, the CDR3 reads TGTGCCAGCAGCCGGACTAGCGGGGGGGCGATCGCAACAGATACGCAGTATTTT.

The rearrangement joins TRBV5-1 to TRBJ2-7, with 9 bases matching TRBD1. V shed 0 bases, J shed 4 bases, and the junction held 5 bases outside the gene matches. The CDR3 length is 15 residues. Germline CDR1 SGHRS, CDR2 YFSETQ. The CDR3 bases are TGCGCCAGCAGCTTGGCCGTAGGACAGGGGTACGAGCAGTACTTC. This sequence encodes CASSLAVGQGYEQYF.

J is TRBJ2-1 and V is TRBV2; weak D call: TRBD1 (5 bases). Per the germline V gene, CDR1 is SNHLY and CDR2 is FYNNEI. The CDR3 runs 14 residues. V was cut by 8 bases and J by 5 bases, with 16 bases left in between. For the CDR3, the DNA is TGTGCCAGCTCCGCCAGGACACACCACAATGAGCAGTTCTTC. It codes for CASSARTHHNEQFF.

V gene TRBV5-1 combines with J gene TRBJ2-1; a weak D match, TRBD2 (6 bases). The germline CDR1 and CDR2 sequences are SGHRS and YFSETQ. There are 13 residues in the CDR3. V lost 3 bases, J lost 8 bases, and 12 bases lay in between. The CDR3 loop reads CASSSGAFDEQFF. CDR3 coding DNA: TGCGCCAGCAGCTCGGGAGCCTTTGATGAGCAGTTCTTC.